This TCR beta chain was profiled in a study of blood T cell repertoires in COVID-19. Authors' data handling: From reference gene primer amplification, estimates of nucleated cell counts were derived. Clones were read by immunoSEQ multiplex PCR, and TCRdb kept only the in-frame ones, dropping some. That table is the source of V, J and clone size, and D and trimming were worked out from the DNA. The table records some 400,000 clones, 85% to 90% of them present only once. Trimming removed 3 bases from V and 2 bases from J; junction bases left unmatched: 22. The germline gives CDR1 MNHEY, CDR2 SVGEGT. This CDR3 comprises 20 residues. Which cohort a participant joined came from the clinical history participants gave. For recovered donors of Cohort 3, there were two negative PCRs, clearance, or symptom resolution.

Sequenced: PBMCs or T cells enriched from blood (not recorded which). The receptor was isolated from a woman in her 30s who had recovered from COVID-19. This chain links TRBV6-2 or TRBV6-3 with TRBJ2-7; 7 bases align to TRBD1. CDR3 bases: TGTGCCAGCAGTTATGTTCGGGCAGGGGGAGTCAATACCAACCCCTACGAGCAGTACTTC. Amino acids: CASSYVRAGGVNTNPYEQYF.